This TCR beta chain was identified during a study of cytomegalovirus exposure and HLA in healthy donors. Study-wide results and caveats: Segments of the TCR beta V type were, in most cases, productive about 87% or about 30% of the time in an earlier analysis. The classifier reportedly diagnosed cytomegalovirus status with high specificity and sensitivity. V- and J-gene trimming of TCR beta was linked (in a later analysis) to a missense DCLRE1C variant.

Comments on this clone: Its antigen is not identified.

All donors participated as healthy donors of bone marrow. CDR3 size: 14 residues. Germline V gene sequence: CDR1 MNHEY, CDR2 SMNVEV (reference sequence). V gave up 5 bases and J gave up 2 bases, with 9 bases separating them. In the PCR, 60 Vbeta and 13 Jbeta primers were used. TCRdb's copy holds only in-frame clones and misses some; the assay was immunoSEQ multiplex PCR. This sample has roughly 110,000 clones, with over 55% found just once. The sample taken for sequencing was PBMCs. The receptor was isolated from a man aged 18 to 30 in good health and CMV-seropositive. This chain joins TRBV27 and TRBJ2-2; D is uncertain. The CDR3 sequence is CASSPFLNTGELFF. As DNA, the CDR3 is TGTGCCAGCAGTCCCTTCCTTAACACCGGGGAGCTGTTTTTT.